A selection of T cell receptor beta chains follows, all from one sample in a study of OX40 agonist ivuxolimab in advanced cancers. TCRdb keeps only in-frame clones here, not all; method: immunoSEQ multiplex PCR. This repertoire shows about 59,000 clones, about 90% found once; its top ten account for around 0.4%. This specimen consisted of CD4+ or CD8+ T cells sorted from blood, obtained in a trial of the OX40 agonist ivuxolimab. These receptors all stem from an adult with an advanced solid tumor such as melanoma, head and neck, liver or kidney cancer. CDR3s include the opening cysteine and the closing phenylalanine or tryptophan. Fields, in order: V gene, J gene, CDR3 protein.

TRBV28	TRBJ2-7	CASSQTWYEQYF
TRBV11-2	TRBJ2-7	CASSQAYGRTYEQYF
TRBV18	TRBJ1-1	CASSPATRGGTEAFF
TRBV7-8	TRBJ1-5	CASSLSTNSLNQPQHF
TRBV9	TRBJ1-6	CASSPGTANSPLHF
TRBV30	TRBJ2-1	CAWSRAGYNEQFF
TRBV10-3	TRBJ2-3	CAISEGSPDTQYF
TRBV7-2	TRBJ2-3	CASSFSGASTDTQYF
TRBV6-1	TRBJ1-5	CASSISVAPGQPQHF
TRBV28	TRBJ2-2	CASTLGGANTGELFF
TRBV18	TRBJ2-1	CASSPPQGSSYNEQFF
TRBV29-1	TRBJ2-3	CSVLLRAPDTQYF
TRBV15	TRBJ1-5	CATGTLTPGVGNQPQHF
TRBV7-9	TRBJ1-3	CASSLVRDGRLGNTIYF
TRBV5-1	TRBJ1-2	CASSLEAGANYGYTF
TRBV7-8	TRBJ1-2	CASSLEGYGYTF
TRBV6-6	TRBJ1-2	CASNGGNEYGYTF
TRBV4-1	TRBJ2-1	CASSHDLREGQFF
TRBV6-5	TRBJ2-2	CASRSGPHTGELFF
TRBV9	TRBJ2-7	CASSQGSRGGIYEQYF
TRBV5-8	TRBJ2-2	CASSLPDRGRNVWELFF
TRBV5-1	TRBJ2-1	CASSLRDEQFF
TRBV11-2	TRBJ1-3	CASSSFWVSSGNTIYF
TRBV5-1	TRBJ1-2	CASSLDDATYGYTF
TRBV11-2	TRBJ2-7	CASSLRGSYEQYF
TRBV7-9	TRBJ1-5	CASSYGQMPQHF
TRBV21-1	TRBJ2-7	CASSSGTSGVPTKQYF
TRBV7-2	TRBJ2-7	CASSLGTSGTFEQYF
TRBV5-1	TRBJ2-6	CASSLVGDRTGANVLTF
TRBV5-4	TRBJ1-4	CASRPSGGRIGKLFF
TRBV19	TRBJ1-2	CASEVTGNYGYTF
TRBV2	TRBJ1-5	CASSVSRDRPNQPQHF
TRBV6-6	TRBJ2-7	CASSPGRGEQYF
TRBV18	TRBJ2-2	CASSPPGGGTGELFF
TRBV10-3	TRBJ2-5	CAISPQGASPETQYF
TRBV9	TRBJ1-5	CASSAAGTGVNQPQHF
TRBV21-1	TRBJ2-1	CASSIKSPGTRRPVGNEQFF
TRBV19	TRBJ1-4	CASSTTNEKLFF
TRBV6-1	TRBJ1-2	CASSLAGGYTF
TRBV7-9	TRBJ2-1	CASSFGTGTYNEQFF
TRBV7-2	TRBJ2-7	CASSHRGFNSYEQYF
TRBV6-5	TRBJ1-2	CASSYSTGGIYGYTF
TRBV19	TRBJ1-2	CASKTGWESYGYTF
TRBV7-2	TRBJ1-1	CASSGTDRAQWDTEAFF
TRBV7-2	TRBJ2-4	CASSSQQGGGNIQYF
TRBV19	TRBJ1-1	CASSGDRLEAFF
TRBV10-1	TRBJ2-1	CASSEGGSRNEQFF
TRBV19	TRBJ2-5	CASSIMGQGAETQYF
TRBV23-1	TRBJ2-3	CASRLAGSSTDTQYF
TRBV4-3	TRBJ1-2	CASSQGTVNYGYTF
TRBV7-2	TRBJ1-2	CASSQIEGHGYTF
TRBV2	TRBJ1-1	CAASRSEAFF
TRBV19	TRBJ1-1	CATTGGGGVVNTEAFF
TRBV2	TRBJ2-7	CASIWGTTGEQYF
TRBV2	TRBJ2-1	CASRSLAGERNEQFF
TRBV4-3	TRBJ2-3	CASSQDWWPGQGSTSTDTQYF
TRBV6-6	TRBJ1-3	CASNREGNTIYF
TRBV6-1	TRBJ2-2	CASSPGLAGTGELFF
TRBV10-2	TRBJ2-5	CASSESVRAEMGQYF